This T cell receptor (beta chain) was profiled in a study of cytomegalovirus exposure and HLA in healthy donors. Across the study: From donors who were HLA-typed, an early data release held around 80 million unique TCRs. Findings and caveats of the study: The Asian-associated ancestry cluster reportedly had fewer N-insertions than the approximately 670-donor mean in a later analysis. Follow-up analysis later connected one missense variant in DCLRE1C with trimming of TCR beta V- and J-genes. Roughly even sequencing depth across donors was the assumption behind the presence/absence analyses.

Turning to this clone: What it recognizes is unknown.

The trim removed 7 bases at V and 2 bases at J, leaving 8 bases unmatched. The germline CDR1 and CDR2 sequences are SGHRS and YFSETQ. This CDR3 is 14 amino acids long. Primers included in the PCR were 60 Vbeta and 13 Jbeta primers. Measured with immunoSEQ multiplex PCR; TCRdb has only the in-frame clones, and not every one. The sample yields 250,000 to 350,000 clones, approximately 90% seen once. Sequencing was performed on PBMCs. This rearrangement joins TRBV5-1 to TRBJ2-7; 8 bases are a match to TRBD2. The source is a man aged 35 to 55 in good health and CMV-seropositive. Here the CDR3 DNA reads TGCGCCAGCGTACTAGCGGATGGGCCCTACGAGCAGTACTTC. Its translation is CASVLADGPYEQYF.